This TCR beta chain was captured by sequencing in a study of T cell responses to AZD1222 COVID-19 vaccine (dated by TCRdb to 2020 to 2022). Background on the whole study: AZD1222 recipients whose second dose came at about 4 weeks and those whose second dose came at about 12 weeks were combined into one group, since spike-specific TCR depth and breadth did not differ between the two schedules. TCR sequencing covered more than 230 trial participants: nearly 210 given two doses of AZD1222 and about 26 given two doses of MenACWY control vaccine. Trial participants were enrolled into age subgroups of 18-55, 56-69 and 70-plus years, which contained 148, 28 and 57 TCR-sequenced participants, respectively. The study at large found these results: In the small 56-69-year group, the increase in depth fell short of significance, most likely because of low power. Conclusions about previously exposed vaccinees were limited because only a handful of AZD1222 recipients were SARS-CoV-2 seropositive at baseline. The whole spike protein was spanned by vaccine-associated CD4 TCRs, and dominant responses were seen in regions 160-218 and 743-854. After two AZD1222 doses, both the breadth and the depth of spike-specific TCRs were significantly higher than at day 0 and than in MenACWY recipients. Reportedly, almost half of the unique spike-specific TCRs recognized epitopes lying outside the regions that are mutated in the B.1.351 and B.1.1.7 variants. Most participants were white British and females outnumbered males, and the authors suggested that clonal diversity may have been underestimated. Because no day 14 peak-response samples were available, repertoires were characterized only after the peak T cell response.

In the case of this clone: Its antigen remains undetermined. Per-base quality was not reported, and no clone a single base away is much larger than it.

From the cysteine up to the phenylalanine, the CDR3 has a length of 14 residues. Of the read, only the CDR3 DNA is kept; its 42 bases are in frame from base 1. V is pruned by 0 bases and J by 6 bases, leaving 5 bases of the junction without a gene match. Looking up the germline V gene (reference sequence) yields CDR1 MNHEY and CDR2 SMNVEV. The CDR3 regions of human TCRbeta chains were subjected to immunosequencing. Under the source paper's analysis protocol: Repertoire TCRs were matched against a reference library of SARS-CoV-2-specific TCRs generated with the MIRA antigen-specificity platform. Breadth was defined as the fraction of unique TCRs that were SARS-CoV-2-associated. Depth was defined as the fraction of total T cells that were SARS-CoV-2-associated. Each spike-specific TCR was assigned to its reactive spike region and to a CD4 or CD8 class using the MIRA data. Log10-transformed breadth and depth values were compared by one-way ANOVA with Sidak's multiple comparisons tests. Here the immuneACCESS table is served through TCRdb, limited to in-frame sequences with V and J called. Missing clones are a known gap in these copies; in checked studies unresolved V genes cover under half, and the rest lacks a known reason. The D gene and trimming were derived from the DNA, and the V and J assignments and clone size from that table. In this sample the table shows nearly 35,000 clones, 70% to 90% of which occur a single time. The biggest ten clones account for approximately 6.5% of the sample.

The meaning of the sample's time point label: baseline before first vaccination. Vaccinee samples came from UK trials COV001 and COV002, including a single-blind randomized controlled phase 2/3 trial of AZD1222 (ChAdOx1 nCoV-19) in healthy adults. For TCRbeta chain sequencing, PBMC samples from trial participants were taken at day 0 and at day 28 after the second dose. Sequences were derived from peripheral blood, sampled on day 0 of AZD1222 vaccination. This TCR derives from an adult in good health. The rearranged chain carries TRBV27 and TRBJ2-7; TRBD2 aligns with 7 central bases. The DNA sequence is TGTGCCAGCAGTTTATCTGGCGGGAGTAGCGAGCAGTACTTC. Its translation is CASSLSGGSSEQYF.